The 31 T cell receptor beta chains below come from one sample, sequenced in a study of blood T cell repertoires in COVID-19. Assay: immunoSEQ multiplex PCR; the TCRdb copy retains only in-frame clones and omits some. The table records approximately 54,000 clones, about nine tenths of them present only once. The source material was peripheral blood. The receptors here all came from a middle-aged woman with active COVID-19.

The V call is TRBV4-3, the J call TRBJ1-3; a possible D gene is TRBD1 (6 bases). The germline CDR1 and CDR2 sequences are LGHNA and YSLEER. The length of the CDR3 is 16 residues. Trimming cost V 4 bases and J 5 bases, with 18 bases left between them. The CDR3 loop is CASSLQTGSFRNTIYF. As DNA, the CDR3 is TGCGCCAGCAGCCTTCAAACAGGGTCCTTCAGAAACACCATATATTTT.

The chain employs TRBV21-1 and TRBJ2-1; the table names TRBD2, a call not compared with the DNA. TRBV21-1 has pseudogene status. The CDR3 extends over 24 amino acids. The CDR3 loop reads CASSKEGGTKRGGWRGNPYNEQFF. Written as DNA, the CDR3 is TGTGCCAGCAGCAAAGAAGGAGGGACCAAAAGGGGCGGATGGCGGGGGAACCCCTACAATGAGCAGTTCTTC.

The V call is TRBV27, the J call TRBJ2-7, with D possibly TRBD1 on 5 matching bases. Per the germline V gene, CDR1 is MNHEY and CDR2 is SMNVEV (reference sequence). The germline V and J ends were trimmed by 5 bases and 3 bases, with 11 bases remaining between them. The CDR3 runs 13 residues. The CDR3: CASSHGQDYEQYF. The CDR3 DNA follows: TGTGCCAGCAGTCATGGACAAGACTACGAGCAGTACTTC.

V gene TRBV11-2 combines with J gene TRBJ1-2; D gene unclear. This CDR3 is 14 amino acids long. With 0 bases removed from V and 2 bases from J, the gap between germline ends came to 7 bases. Germline values: CDR1 SGHAT, CDR2 FQNNGV. In DNA form, the CDR3 reads TGTGCCAGCAGCTTAGATGGAGGGAACTATGGCTACACCTTC. Protein: CASSLDGGNYGYTF.

CDR3 sequence reads: CASTLSSTDTQYF. The CDR3 region has the DNA TGTGCCAGCACCCTCAGTAGCACAGATACGCAGTATTTT. The J gene is TRBJ2-3, the V gene TRBV12-3 or TRBV12-4; D gene uncertain. Trimming shortened V by 7 bases and J by 0 bases, and 8 bases separated the two germline ends. The CDR3 totals 13 residues.

The chain employs TRBV7-3 and TRBJ2-3; 7 bases match TRBD1. J was trimmed by 3 bases and V by 4 bases; bases with no gene match: 4. There are 14 residues in the CDR3. The V gene's germline CDR1 is SGHTA and CDR2 FQGTGA. CDR3 sequence (DNA): TGTGCCAGCAGCTCCGGACAGGCTACAGATACGCAGTATTTT. Protein: CASSSGQATDTQYF.

CDR3 in amino acids: CASTDRGNQPQHF. DNA of the CDR3: TGTGCCTCTACCGACAGGGGAAATCAGCCCCAGCATTTT. J is TRBJ1-5 and V is TRBV30; 8 nucleotides line up with TRBD1. Germline trimming cut 7 bases from V and 4 bases from J; bases unmatched to any gene: 6. Germline assignment: CDR1 GTSNPN and CDR2 SVGIG (reference sequence). This CDR3 comprises 13 residues.

DNA of the CDR3: TGTGCCAGCAGTACCCCGCCGGGAGGGAACACCGGGGAGCTGTTTTTT. Translated: CASSTPPGGNTGELFF. The chain has TRBV28 and TRBJ2-2; 7 bases line up with TRBD2. CDR3 length equals 16 residues. With 5 bases clipped from V and 1 base from J, the junction kept 7 bases outside the gene matches. The germline CDR1 and CDR2 sequences are MDHEN and SYDVKM. Based on the CDR3 plus reference TRBV28 and TRBJ2-2, the full variable domain is DVKVTQSSRYLVKRTGEKVFLECVQDMDHENMFWYRQDPGLGLRLIYFSYDVKMKEKGDIPEGYSVSREKKERFSLILESASTNQTSMYLCASSTPPGGNTGELFFGEGSRLTVL.

The rearrangement uses TRBV18 and TRBJ1-5, with 8 bases lining up with TRBD1. The CDR3 contains 15 residues. V gave up 1 base and J gave up 7 bases; unmatched junction bases: 6. Germline CDR1 and CDR2: KGHSH and LQKENI. This CDR3 reads CASSPRSDRGQPQHF. CDR3 in DNA: TGTGCCAGCTCACCACGTAGCGACAGGGGACAGCCCCAGCATTTT. Looking up the rest from reference TRBV18 and TRBJ1-5 gives the full variable domain: NAGVMQNPRHLVRRRGQEARLRCSPMKGHSHVYWYRQLPEEGLKFMVYLQKENIIDESGMPKERFSAEFPKEGPSILRIQQVVRGDSAAYFCASSPRSDRGQPQHFGDGTRLSIL.

The V gene is TRBV5-6, the J gene TRBJ1-3; D uncertain. Germline assignment: CDR1 SGHDT and CDR2 YYEEEE. The V end was cut by 0 bases, the J end by 0 bases, with 10 bases between. The CDR3 loop spans 16 amino acids. This CDR3 is CASSLETHSSGNTIYF. CDR3 DNA: TGTGCCAGCAGCTTGGAAACACACAGCTCTGGAAACACCATATATTTT.

Only one count was recorded for this clone. The rearrangement joins TRBV14 to TRBJ2-3; D may be TRBD2 (7 bases). This CDR3 has 14 residues. CDR1 and CDR2 from the germline V gene are SGHDN and FVKESK. Between the trimmed V and J ends, which lost 1 base and 11 bases, there was a span of 16 bases. CDR3 residues: CASSQVSRGGQQYF. The CDR3 region has the DNA TGTGCCAGCAGCCAAGTCTCTAGGGGGGGGCAGCAGTATTTT.

The rearrangement links TRBV5-4 to TRBJ2-3, with 13 positions matching TRBD2. CDR3 length: 15 amino acids. V shed 4 bases, J shed 6 bases, and the junction held 5 bases outside the gene matches. Germline V CDR1 and CDR2: SGHNT, YYREEE (reference sequence). This CDR3 reads CASSTGLAGPDTQYF. The CDR3 nucleotides are TGTGCCAGCAGCACGGGACTAGCGGGGCCGGATACGCAGTATTTT.

V gene TRBV18 combines with J gene TRBJ2-1; D may be TRBD1 (6 bases). Germline V gene lookup returns CDR1 KGHSH and CDR2 LQKENI. The V end lost 1 base, the J end lost 6 bases, and 16 bases lay between the germline ends. This CDR3 comprises 16 residues. CDR3 in amino acids: CASSPRLPSGVNEQFF. The CDR3 DNA reads as TGTGCCAGCTCACCACGGCTACCTTCAGGGGTCAATGAGCAGTTCTTC.

The CDR3 sequence: CASSYGAHLRDTQYF. In DNA form, the CDR3 reads TGTGCCAGCAGTTACGGGGCTCATTTGCGGGATACGCAGTATTTT. The J gene is TRBJ2-3, the V gene TRBV6-5; TRBD1 is a possible D gene (5 bases). Trimming cost V 2 bases and J 6 bases, with 15 bases left between them. The CDR3 length is 15 residues. CDR1 is MNHEY and CDR2 is SVGAGI in the germline V gene.

V usage is TRBV3-1 (or the pseudogene TRBV3-2) and J usage is TRBJ1-1; D gene ambiguous. This CDR3 contains 14 residues. Trimming cost V 4 bases and J 2 bases, with 11 bases left between them. Per the germline V gene, CDR1 is LGHDT and CDR2 is YNNKEL (reference sequence). Written as DNA, the CDR3 is TGTGCCAGCAGCCTGAGCGGCAGAAACACTGAAGCTTTCTTT. Its translation: CASSLSGRNTEAFF.

The chain carries TRBV5-4 and TRBJ2-5, with D unresolved. The germline V gene has CDR1 SGHNT and CDR2 YYREEE (reference sequence). V lost 4 bases and J lost 0, with 7 bases in between. The length of the CDR3 is 13 residues. CDR3 in amino acids: CASSEKNQETQYF. The CDR3 nucleotides read TGTGCCAGCAGCGAGAAGAACCAAGAGACCCAGTACTTC.

This clone has only a few counts. The rearrangement links TRBV7-9 to TRBJ2-7, with 8 bases aligning to TRBD2. The CDR3 is 14 residues long. With 5 bases clipped from V and 3 bases from J, the junction kept 6 bases outside the gene matches. Germline V gene sequence: CDR1 SEHNR, CDR2 FQNEAQ (reference sequence). In DNA form, the CDR3 reads TGTGCCAGCAGCATTAGCGGGAAACGCTACGAGCAGTACTTC. Translation: CASSISGKRYEQYF.

The gene calls are TRBV28 and TRBJ2-7, with TRBD1 identical over 9 bases. The V and J ends lost 6 bases and 5 bases, in that order; junction bases with no gene match: 11. The CDR3 has 15 amino acids. The V gene's germline CDR1 is MDHEN and CDR2 SYDVKM. The CDR3 spells CASSEKTGGSNEQYF. The CDR3 nucleotides read TGTGCCAGCAGCGAGAAGACAGGGGGGAGCAACGAGCAGTACTTC.

This clone was counted only a few times. The chain is built from TRBV11-3 and TRBJ2-7, with unresolved D. From germline, CDR1 is SGHNT and CDR2 YENEEA. This CDR3 region has 14 residues. Deletions cut 5 bases from V and 4 bases from J, with 15 bases between. CDR3 amino acids: CASSQERPPYEQYF. CDR3 bases: TGTGCCAGCAGCCAGGAAAGGCCCCCTTACGAGCAGTACTTC.

The chain uses TRBV9 and TRBJ2-7; D remains unclear. This CDR3 is 15 amino acids long. Trimming shortened V by 0 bases and J by 2 bases, and 12 bases separated the two germline ends. Germline-derived CDR1 and CDR2 are SGDLS and YYNGEE. CDR3 sequence reads: CASSVEVGKTYEQYF. CDR3 DNA sequence: TGTGCCAGCAGCGTAGAAGTCGGTAAAACCTACGAGCAGTACTTC. The full variable domain, in which reference TRBV9 and TRBJ2-7 provide the parts outside the CDR3, is DSGVTQTPKHLITATGQRVTLRCSPRSGDLSVYWYQQSLDQGLQFLIQYYNGEERAKGNILERFSAQQFPDLHSELNLSSLELGDSALYFCASSVEVGKTYEQYFGPGTRLTVT.

CDR3 nucleotide sequence: TGTGCCATCAGTGAACTGAATGATAATCAGCCCCAGCATTTT. Protein: CAISELNDNQPQHF. The V call is TRBV10-3, the J call TRBJ1-5; D is undetermined. V lost 3 bases and J 4 bases, leaving 10 bases between the germline ends. The germline V gene has CDR1 ENHRY and CDR2 SYGVKD. The CDR3 covers 14 residues.

This clone was detected once. The chain recombines TRBV14 with TRBJ1-4; 8 positions agree with TRBD1. This CDR3 is 16 amino acids long. J lost 4 bases, V lost 6 bases, and 10 bases had no gene match. Per the germline V gene, CDR1 is SGHDN and CDR2 is FVKESK. CDR3 amino acids: CASRPDRTGINEKLFF. CDR3 in DNA: TGTGCCAGCAGACCCGACAGGACAGGGATTAATGAAAAACTGTTTTTT.

This chain connects TRBV18 to TRBJ1-1; D is perhaps TRBD1 (5 bases). Between the trimmed V and J ends, which lost 1 base and 4 bases, there was a span of 13 bases. Per the germline V gene, CDR1 is KGHSH and CDR2 is LQKENI. CDR3 length: 15 amino acids. Here the CDR3 reads CASSPRGSSSTEAFF. The DNA of the CDR3 is TGTGCCAGCTCACCACGGGGCAGCTCAAGCACTGAAGCTTTCTTT.

The V call is TRBV7-9, the J call TRBJ1-1; 10 bases line up with TRBD1. Germline loops: CDR1 SEHNR, CDR2 FQNEAQ (reference sequence). The CDR3 contains 17 residues. With 4 bases clipped from V and 0 bases from J, the junction kept 8 bases outside the gene matches. The CDR3 loop reads CASSSSPGTGVNTEAFF. CDR3 bases: TGTGCCAGCAGCTCAAGTCCCGGGACAGGGGTGAACACTGAAGCTTTCTTT.

CDR3 DNA sequence: TGTGCCAGCAGCTTACTAACAGGGATGGGTAATGAAAAACTGTTTTTT. It encodes CASSLLTGMGNEKLFF. The chain carries TRBV5-6 and TRBJ1-4; perhaps TRBD1 as D (6 bases). Trimming removed 2 bases at V and 4 bases at J, with 15 bases between. Germline CDR1 and CDR2: SGHDT and YYEEEE. This CDR3 has 16 amino acids.

This sequence joins TRBV27 and TRBJ1-5; D is possibly TRBD1 (5 bases). The CDR3 is 14 residues long. The germline CDR1 and CDR2 sequences are MNHEY and SMNVEV (reference sequence). Trimming cost V 2 bases and J 5 bases, with 10 bases left between them. The CDR3 DNA reads TGTGCCAGCAGTTTACTTGGGGCGGATCAGCCCCAGCATTTT. This encodes CASSLLGADQPQHF.

The chain is built from TRBV11-2 and TRBJ2-1; TRBD2 agrees at 8 bases. V lost 2 bases to trimming and J lost 7 bases; unmatched junction nucleotides: 13. Germline CDR1 reads SGHAT; CDR2 reads FQNNGV. The CDR3 has 17 residues. The CDR3 spells CASSLMITSGQWNEQFF. The CDR3 DNA sequence: TGTGCCAGCAGCTTAATGATAACTAGCGGTCAATGGAATGAGCAGTTCTTC.

The genes are TRBV2 and TRBJ1-2; D is unclear. Germline-derived CDR1 and CDR2 are SNHLY and FYNNEI. Trimming took 6 bases from V and 0 from J, leaving 11 bases between them. The CDR3 is 14 amino acids. The CDR3 DNA is TGTGCCAGCAGCGAGGGCAGCTCTAACTATGGCTACACCTTC. Protein: CASSEGSSNYGYTF.

The chain recombines TRBV4-2 with TRBJ1-4; D is unclear. The CDR3 spans 17 residues. Germline CDR1 is LGHNA and CDR2 is YNFKEQ. V was trimmed by 1 base and J by 5 bases, leaving 17 bases between them. Here the CDR3 reads CASSQVLTIMSNEKLFF. CDR3 in DNA: TGTGCCAGCAGCCAAGTCCTAACGATTATGTCAAATGAAAAACTGTTTTTT.

The chain has TRBV5-4 and TRBJ1-2; tentatively, D is TRBD1 (6 bases). Germline values: CDR1 SGHNT, CDR2 YYREEE (reference sequence). The CDR3 is made up of 14 amino acids. Trimming took 4 bases from V and 8 from J, leaving 18 bases between them. CDR3 in DNA: TGTGCCAGCAGCCCCGGCGACAGGACGGGCGGCTACACCTTC. Translated, it gives CASSPGDRTGGYTF.

The V gene is TRBV11-2, the J gene TRBJ2-1; D might be TRBD2 (7 bases). Trimming removed 4 bases at V and 4 bases at J, with 17 bases between. This CDR3 comprises 16 residues. The germline gives CDR1 SGHAT, CDR2 FQNNGV. CDR3 sequence: CASSSNRGAIYNEQFF. Here the CDR3 DNA reads TGTGCCAGCAGCTCAAACCGGGGGGCGATATACAATGAGCAGTTCTTC.